A selection of T cell receptor beta chains follows, all from one sample in a study of blood T cells in healthy people across ages. TCRdb reprocessed the 5' RACE reads with MiXCR, giving one entry per CDR3 protein. The sample includes under 2 million distinct CDR3 sequences, 30% to 35% of them seen just once. The sample consisted of blood. The receptors stem from a woman between 25 and 40 years old in good health. Both conserved end residues are part of each CDR3. Expanded clones get a size class; other rows say once, few or many, or leave the size out.

j_gene | v_gene | abundance | CDR3aa
TRBJ1-2 | TRBV12-3/TRBV12-4 | . | CASSLVRQGYGYTF
TRBJ2-7 | TRBV3-1 | . | CASSHGDRGVYEQYF
TRBJ2-3 | TRBV7-9 | few | CASSLGWGLAGIADTQYF
TRBJ2-1 | TRBV6-1 | few | CASSPPDREEFF
TRBJ2-7 | TRBV5-6 | . | CASSWRTGGPYEQYF
TRBJ2-1 | TRBV29-1 | . | CSVEVGDRPPYNEQFF
TRBJ1-1 | TRBV20-1 | . | CSASGSGWEAFF
TRBJ2-3 | TRBV12-3/TRBV12-4 | . | CASSGGSTDAEYF
TRBJ1-5 | TRBV19 | . | CASQTGAYSNQPQHF
TRBJ2-7 | TRBV20-1 | few | CSATWPSGTGEQYF
TRBJ2-5 | TRBV7-9 | . | CASSPTSTSETQYF
TRBJ2-7 | TRBV6-5 | . | CASSYDGQTGGQYF
TRBJ1-1 | TRBV6-4 | . | CASSVSSTDEAFF
TRBJ1-2 | TRBV4-1 | . | CASSQGRRDLYGYTF
TRBJ1-5 | TRBV28 | few | CASSPQQGSQPQHF
TRBJ2-2 | TRBV12-3/TRBV12-4 | . | CASSPPTGMHGELFF
TRBJ1-1 | TRBV5-1 | few | CASSWGQGKDTEAFF
TRBJ2-1 | TRBV7-2 | . | CASSLGWTPHGDEQFF
TRBJ1-5 | TRBV10-3 | . | CAISSTGPDSNQPQHF
TRBJ1-1 | TRBV4-1 | few | CASSQEWMNTEAFF
TRBJ2-3 | TRBV29-1 | few | CSVAERRADTQYF
TRBJ2-5 | TRBV20-1 | few | CSATSREGGEQYF
TRBJ2-7 | TRBV25-1 | . | CASSSQYDDSGRAPGEQYF
TRBJ2-7 | TRBV27 | many | CARGRKRSVDEQYF
TRBJ2-1 | TRBV27 | . | CASGGGSQPYNEQFF
TRBJ2-7 | TRBV9 | . | CASSVAAGVAYEQYF
TRBJ2-7 | TRBV6-5 | . | CASSYAGTGVDEQHF
TRBJ2-7 | TRBV20-1 | few | CSARDRGLREQYF
TRBJ2-3 | TRBV29-1 | few | CSALGTADTQYF
TRBJ2-4 | TRBV3-1 | few | CASSQMMEQYF
TRBJ2-3 | TRBV20-1 | . | CSAPVEPGLAVQDTQYF
TRBJ2-1 | TRBV4-1 | . | CASSLTGVGLNEQFF
TRBJ2-3 | TRBV10-2 | once | CAWGTDMQYF
TRBJ2-3 | TRBV2 | . | CASMIEMPDTQYF
TRBJ1-6 | TRBV13 | few | CASSLAGISPLHF
TRBJ2-7 | TRBV15 | few | CATSGGAYQTTPYEQYF
TRBJ2-3 | TRBV13 | . | CASSSRQIAPDTQYF
TRBJ2-3 | TRBV11-2 | . | CASSLERSARGDTQYF
TRBJ2-7 | TRBV6-1 | few | CASTDPWWLAGTYEQYF
TRBJ2-3 | TRBV4-2 | . | CASSSRVGGPIDTQYF
TRBJ1-5 | TRBV30 | . | CAWSARLGQPQHF
TRBJ1-5 | TRBV7-9 | . | CASSLQGAYSNQPQHF
TRBJ2-3 | TRBV5-1 | . | CASSLGLSEGRFTDTQYF
TRBJ2-2 | TRBV2 | . | CASSSRRPNTGELFF
TRBJ2-5 | TRBV27 | few | CASSPSLGLQETQYF
TRBJ2-5 | TRBV20-1 | . | CSARQDQETQYF
TRBJ1-2 | TRBV20-1 | . | CSAKRTGRGPGYTF
TRBJ2-7 | TRBV20-1 | few | CSARALVVSSYEQYF
TRBJ1-2 | TRBV28 | . | CATERRGQAGKSGGYTF
TRBJ2-5 | TRBV10-3 | few | CAISESLGQAETQYF
TRBJ2-5 | TRBV7-8 | . | CASSSPTSGRRETQYF
TRBJ1-3 | TRBV12-3/TRBV12-4 | . | CASSLRDSGNTIYF
TRBJ2-2 | TRBV6-5 | . | CASSPTSGGPQRELFF
TRBJ2-3 | TRBV6-6 | . | CASSYAQRYADTQYF
TRBJ1-2 | TRBV11-2 | . | CASSLWDGYGYTF
TRBJ1-1 | TRBV7-9 | once | CASSLGERDSHYYTEAFF
TRBJ1-6 | TRBV10-3 | few | CAISTTPEGSPLHF
TRBJ2-7 | TRBV13 | few | CASSLRGQGFLYEQYF
TRBJ1-2 | TRBV11-3 | . | CASSLVSSVSGTGGRDGYTF